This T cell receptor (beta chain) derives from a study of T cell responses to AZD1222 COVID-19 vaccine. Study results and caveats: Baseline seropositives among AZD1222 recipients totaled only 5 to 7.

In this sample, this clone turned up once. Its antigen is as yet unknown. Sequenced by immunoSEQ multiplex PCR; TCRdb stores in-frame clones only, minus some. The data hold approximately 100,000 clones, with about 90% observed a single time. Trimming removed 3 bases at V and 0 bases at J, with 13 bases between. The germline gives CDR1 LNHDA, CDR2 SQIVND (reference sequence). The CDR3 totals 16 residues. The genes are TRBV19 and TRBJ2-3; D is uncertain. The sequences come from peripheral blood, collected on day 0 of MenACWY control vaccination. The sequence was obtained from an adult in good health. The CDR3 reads CASSMIVWQSTDTQYF. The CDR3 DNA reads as TGTGCCAGTAGTATGATCGTTTGGCAAAGCACAGATACGCAGTATTTT.